This is a list of T cell receptor beta chains from one sample in a study of cytomegalovirus exposure and HLA in healthy donors. Data came from immunoSEQ multiplex PCR; TCRdb stores just in-frame clones and leaves some out. Of about 200,000 clones listed, about two thirds are singletons. Input material: PBMCs. These receptor sequences come from a man in his forties in good health and CMV-seropositive. The CDR3 runs from the conserved cysteine through the conserved F or W. The order of the fields is D gene, J gene, clone size, V gene, CDR3 protein, CDR3 DNA. D genes are given only for firm matches. A row's size may be missing; if present it is once, few, many or a size class.

>NA|TRBJ1-2|NA|TRBV7-9
CASSLTRPGSSYGYTF
TGTGCCAGCAGTTTAACCAGGCCTGGTTCGTCCTATGGCTACACCTTC
>NA|TRBJ1-5|NA|TRBV2
CASSGGGSENQPQHF
TGTGCCAGCAGTGGGGGGGGAAGTGAGAATCAGCCCCAGCATTTT
>TRBD1|TRBJ1-5|NA|TRBV6-6
CASSYGTAYQPQHF
TGTGCCAGCAGTTACGGGACAGCTTATCAGCCCCAGCATTTT
>NA|TRBJ1-5|NA|TRBV12-5
CASGFQETGSNQPQHF
TGTGCTAGTGGTTTTCAGGAAACCGGCAGCAATCAGCCCCAGCATTTT
>NA|TRBJ2-7|few|TRBV29-1
CSVGDYFGEVVTEQYF
TGCAGCGTTGGTGACTATTTCGGCGAAGTCGTCACCGAGCAGTACTTC
>NA|TRBJ2-1|NA|TRBV7-2
CASSPQVGRDEQFF
TGTGCCAGCAGTCCACAGGTGGGCCGCGATGAGCAGTTCTTC
>NA|TRBJ1-2|NA|TRBV5-1
CASSLRTDNYGYTF
TGCGCCAGCAGCTTACGCACAGACAACTATGGCTACACCTTC
>NA|TRBJ1-1|few|TRBV29-1
CSVASTGLGTEAFF
TGCAGCGTTGCCTCGACAGGCCTTGGAACTGAAGCTTTCTTT
>TRBD2|TRBJ2-1|few|TRBV5-1
CASSLTPSGGRDEQFF
TGCGCCAGCAGCTTGACTCCTAGCGGGGGGCGGGATGAGCAGTTCTTC
>NA|TRBJ1-1|NA|TRBV4-3
CASSRGHGNTEAFF
TGCGCCAGCAGCCGAGGACATGGGAACACTGAAGCTTTCTTT
>NA|TRBJ1-2|few|TRBV28
CASSLAGGDYGYTF
TGTGCCAGCAGTTTGGCTGGGGGGGACTATGGCTACACCTTC
>TRBD1|TRBJ2-3|NA|TRBV6-5
CASSTGTGVTDTQYF
TGTGCCAGCTCCACCGGGACAGGGGTCACAGATACGCAGTATTTT
>TRBD1|TRBJ2-7|NA|TRBV28
CASSASGTGSYEQYF
TGTGCCAGCAGTGCGTCCGGGACAGGGTCCTACGAGCAGTACTTC
>NA|TRBJ1-6|NA|TRBV5-1
CASSLAGNSPLHF
TGCGCCAGCAGCTTGGCGGGAAATTCACCCCTCCACTTT
>TRBD1|TRBJ2-5|NA|TRBV5-8
CASSLTGEETQYF
TGTGCCAGCAGCTTGACAGGGGAAGAGACCCAGTACTTC
>TRBD2|TRBJ2-1|NA|TRBV12-5
CASGPLRGDRFF
TGTGCTAGTGGTCCCCTCCGGGGGGATCGGTTCTTC
>NA|TRBJ2-3|NA|TRBV27
CASSPQGRVRADTQYF
TGTGCCAGCAGTCCTCAGGGTAGAGTAAGGGCAGATACGCAGTATTTT
>TRBD2|TRBJ2-7|NA|TRBV4-1
CASSRNAGTTSYEQYF
TGCGCCAGCAGCCGAAACGCCGGGACTACGTCCTACGAGCAGTACTTC
>NA|TRBJ1-4|NA|TRBV4-1
CASSQDIGTINEKLFF
TGCGCCAGCAGCCAAGATATCGGTACTATTAATGAAAAACTGTTTTTT
>NA|TRBJ2-2|NA|TRBV5-6
CASSLNPSGELFF
TGTGCCAGCAGCTTGAACCCGAGCGGGGAGCTGTTTTTT
>TRBD1|TRBJ2-7|NA|TRBV13
CASSLTGVVACEQYF
TGTGCCAGCAGCTTAACAGGGGTTGTCGCATGCGAGCAGTACTTC
>TRBD1|TRBJ2-3|NA|TRBV7-6
CASSRRDRGTDSQYF
TGTGCCAGCAGCCGTCGGGACAGGGGAACAGATTCGCAGTATTTT
>NA|TRBJ1-1|NA|TRBV4-1
CASSQDGGGRGTEAFF
TGCGCCAGCAGCCAAGATGGCGGGGGGCGAGGAACTGAAGCTTTCTTT
>TRBD1|TRBJ2-1|few|TRBV13
CASSLWTTGGYNEQFF
TGTGCCAGCAGTCTGTGGACGACAGGGGGCTACAATGAGCAGTTCTTC
>NA|TRBJ2-7|NA|TRBV6-5
CASSYGPLDQYEQYF
TGTGCCAGCAGTTACGGGCCCCTTGATCAATACGAGCAGTACTTC
>NA|TRBJ1-1|NA|TRBV6-5
CASSYRGGDTEAFF
TGTGCCAGCAGTTATCGGGGGGGAGACACTGAAGCTTTCTTT
>TRBD1|TRBJ2-7|NA|TRBV7-6
CASSLGEGTGNEQYF
TGTGCCAGCAGCTTAGGGGAAGGGACAGGGAACGAGCAGTACTTC
>TRBD2|TRBJ2-1|few|TRBV7-9
CSSSPVRGGGYNEQFF
TGTTCCAGCAGCCCAGTTCGAGGCGGGGGGTACAATGAGCAGTTCTTC
>NA|TRBJ1-3|NA|TRBV10-3
CATGAGNTIYF
TGTGCCACGGGGGCTGGAAACACCATATATTTT
>NA|TRBJ2-7|once|TRBV6-6
CASSYSTQGGYEQYF
TGTGCCAGCAGTTACTCAACCCAGGGGGGCTACGAGCAGTACTTC
>NA|TRBJ1-2|NA|TRBV4-3
CASSQVSGYGYTF
TGCGCCAGCAGCCAGGTCTCAGGGTATGGCTACACCTTC
>NA|TRBJ2-7|NA|TRBV7-2
CASSFADSRIVQYF
TGTGCCAGCAGCTTTGCGGACAGCCGCATTGTGCAGTACTTC
>NA|TRBJ1-5|NA|TRBV7-2
CASSLAGGADQPQHF
TGTGCCAGCAGCTTAGCGGGAGGTGCTGATCAGCCCCAGCATTTT
>TRBD2|TRBJ2-5|NA|TRBV9
CASSVALDSGGQETQYF
TGTGCCAGCAGCGTAGCGCTCGACTCGGGGGGTCAAGAGACCCAGTACTTC
>NA|TRBJ2-6|NA|TRBV19
CASSNPGDLQSGANVLTF
TGTGCCAGTAGTAACCCAGGGGATCTACAGTCTGGGGCCAACGTCCTGACTTTC
>TRBD1|TRBJ1-4|NA|TRBV6-6
CASSTQGWGEKLFF
TGTGCCAGCAGTACACAGGGGTGGGGTGAAAAACTGTTTTTT